The T cell receptor beta chain described here comes from a study of vaccination and CD4 T cells after COVID-19. Looking at the study overall: The cells in question were stimulated using overlapping spike peptides derived from SARS-CoV-2, HCoV-NL63, HCoV-OC43 and HCoV-229E.

J was trimmed by 1 base and V by 6 bases; bases with no gene match: 8. CDR3 length: 15 residues. CDR1 MNHNS and CDR2 SASEGT come from the germline V gene. The Oncomine TCR Beta short-read assay sequenced DNA from cultured CD4+ T cells. Genomic DNA was drawn out of CD4+ T cells grown in culture. TCRdb reanalysed the PCR reads using MiXCR and keeps one entry per CDR3 protein. The top ten hold around 21% of the sample, which has under 20,000 distinct CDR3 sequences, roughly 56% seen once. A remark on this clonotype: The antigen is unknown.

Described time point: late sampling 161 to 241 days after vaccination in a few convalescent patients. Treatment of the sample: roughly 11-day PBMC culture with coronavirus spike peptide pools or control peptides (ViraFEST assay). The V call is TRBV6-1, the J call TRBJ1-1; 7 positions match TRBD1. The specimen was CD4+ T cells from blood, cultured in vitro, collected about 7 months after SARS-CoV-2 vaccination. This clonotype was obtained from a human donor who had recovered from COVID-19. The CDR3 nucleotides are TGTGCCAGCAGGTCCCCCAGGGGGGGGAACACTGAAGCTTTCTTT. This translates into CASRSPRGGNTEAFF.